Listed below are T cell receptor beta chains from one sample, sequenced in a study of shared clonotypes between healthy human individuals. Only in-frame clones appear in the TCRdb table, and some are missing; sequencing was by immunoSEQ multiplex PCR. There are about 480,000 clones in the sample; about 80% occur only once, and approximately 13% lies in the top ten. Sequencing was performed on PBMCs. These receptors came from a woman aged 40 to 49 in good health. Some clones in this sample may be carry-over from other donors' samples. The CDR3 runs from the conserved cysteine through the conserved F or W. D genes are given only for firm matches. Only part of the rows carry a size: once, few, many, or a class if the clone is expanded.

TRBD2	TRBV5-1	NA	TRBJ2-5	CASSFMIGGGEETQYF	TGCGCCAGCAGCTTTATGATCGGCGGGGGGGAAGAGACCCAGTACTTC
NA	TRBV10-3	NA	TRBJ2-5	CAISDGGGYQETQYF	TGTGCCATCAGTGATGGTGGCGGGTACCAAGAGACCCAGTACTTC
NA	TRBV9	NA	TRBJ2-1	CASSVEGSYNEQFF	TGTGCCAGCAGCGTAGAAGGATCCTACAATGAGCAGTTCTTC
TRBD2	TRBV7-9	NA	TRBJ2-7	CASSPSGSLSYEQYF	TGTGCCAGCAGCCCTAGCGGGTCCCTCTCCTACGAGCAGTACTTC
TRBD1	TRBV25-1	NA	TRBJ1-1	CASSEYGGRGTEAFF	TGTGCCAGCAGTGAATATGGGGGCAGGGGGACTGAAGCTTTCTTT
NA	TRBV7-2	NA	TRBJ1-2	CASSTRSGENYGYTF	TGTGCCAGCAGTACTAGGAGCGGGGAGAACTACGGCTACACCTTC
TRBD2	TRBV5-1	NA	TRBJ2-7	CASSSVAGTYEQYF	TGCGCCAGCAGCTCGGTAGCGGGCACCTACGAGCAGTACTTC
NA	TRBV9	few	TRBJ2-1	CASSAQGIKYNEQFF	TGTGCCAGCAGCGCCCAAGGGATAAAATACAATGAGCAGTTCTTC
NA	TRBV29-1	NA	TRBJ2-1	CSVARTGTSDYNEQFF	TGCAGCGTTGCGCGTACCGGGACTTCAGACTACAATGAGCAGTTCTTC
TRBD2	TRBV28	NA	TRBJ2-1	CASSSGTRIYNEQFF	TGTGCCAGCAGTTCTGGGACTAGAATTTACAATGAGCAGTTCTTC
TRBD1	TRBV7-9	NA	TRBJ1-4	CASSYGQGPNEKLFF	TGTGCCAGCAGCTATGGACAGGGCCCTAATGAAAAACTGTTTTTT
NA	TRBV27	NA	TRBJ1-5	CASRSGDNQPQHF	TGTGCCAGCAGATCGGGAGATAATCAGCCCCAGCATTTT
TRBD2	TRBV7-2	NA	TRBJ2-7	CASSFTSGTGYEQYF	TGTGCCAGCAGCTTTACTAGCGGGACTGGGTACGAGCAGTACTTC
NA	TRBV4-2	once	TRBJ1-2	CASSQGRGTQGYGYTF	TGTGCCAGCAGCCAAGGTCGCGGGACACAAGGCTATGGCTACACCTTC
NA	TRBV28	NA	TRBJ1-4	CASSLGGSYEKLFF	TGTGCCAGCAGTTTGGGCGGCAGCTATGAAAAACTGTTTTTT
TRBD2	TRBV6-5	NA	TRBJ2-1	CASSSPAGGTYNEQFF	TGTGCCAGCAGTTCACCAGCGGGAGGAACCTACAATGAGCAGTTCTTC
NA	TRBV11-2	NA	TRBJ2-5	CASSLVQDGTQYF	TGTGCCAGCAGCTTAGTCCAGGACGGGACCCAGTACTTC
NA	TRBV6-1	NA	TRBJ2-2	CASRWTAPGELFF	TGTGCCAGCAGGTGGACAGCCCCAGGGGAGCTGTTTTTT
NA	TRBV28	NA	TRBJ1-5	CASSGLLSNQPQHF	TGTGCCAGCAGCGGACTGTTGAGCAATCAGCCCCAGCATTTT
TRBD1	TRBV6-6	many	TRBJ2-7	CASRSGQGAAYEQYF	TGTGCCAGCAGATCTGGACAGGGGGCAGCCTACGAGCAGTACTTC
TRBD2	TRBV5-1	NA	TRBJ2-1	CASSNPSGTHNEQFF	TGCGCCAGCAGCAACCCTAGCGGGACTCACAATGAGCAGTTCTTC
NA	TRBV18	once	TRBJ2-4	CASSPPMGGQNIQYF	TGTGCCAGCTCACCACCTATGGGAGGCCAAAACATTCAGTACTTC
TRBD2	TRBV7-6	NA	TRBJ2-1	CASSLLAGLYNEQFF	TGTGCCAGCAGCCTACTAGCGGGCCTCTACAATGAGCAGTTCTTC
TRBD1	TRBV15	NA	TRBJ2-3	CATSFDRGYTDTQYF	TGTGCCACCAGCTTCGACAGGGGATATACAGATACGCAGTATTTT
NA	TRBV6-6	NA	TRBJ2-7	CASTVLFSGSSYEQYF	TGTGCCAGCACGGTCCTGTTTAGCGGAAGCTCCTACGAGCAGTACTTC
NA	TRBV10-3	NA	TRBJ2-7	CAISGGQFLSYEQYF	TGTGCCATCAGCGGGGGACAGTTCCTCTCCTACGAGCAGTACTTC
NA	TRBV28	NA	TRBJ2-7	CASRGPGSSYEQYF	TGTGCCAGCAGAGGACCGGGGAGCTCCTACGAGCAGTACTTC
TRBD2	TRBV5-1	NA	TRBJ2-1	CASSQTSGEYNEQFF	TGCGCCAGCAGTCAGACTAGCGGGGAATACAATGAGCAGTTCTTC
NA	TRBV5-1	few	TRBJ2-2	CASSRDGNTGELFF	TGCGCCAGCAGCAGAGACGGGAACACCGGGGAGCTGTTTTTT
TRBD2	TRBV7-9	NA	TRBJ2-7	CASTGTSGSYEQYF	TGTGCCAGCACCGGGACTAGCGGGAGCTACGAGCAGTACTTC
TRBD2	TRBV19	NA	TRBJ2-7	CASSLLSGTDEQYF	TGTGCCAGTAGTTTACTTAGCGGGACCGACGAGCAGTACTTC
NA	TRBV28	NA	TRBJ2-7	CASRPAAQPYEQYF	TGTGCCAGCAGACCCGCGGCCCAGCCCTACGAGCAGTACTTC
NA	TRBV7-2	NA	TRBJ2-7	CASSLLGGHEQYF	TGTGCCAGCAGCTTATTGGGGGGCCACGAGCAGTACTTC
NA	TRBV5-1	NA	TRBJ2-3	CASSLVGSTDTQYF	TGCGCCAGCAGCTTGGTTGGCAGCACAGATACGCAGTATTTT
TRBD2	TRBV6-1	many	TRBJ2-3	CASSEMLAGGKTDTQYF	TGTGCCAGCAGTGAAATGCTAGCGGGAGGGAAGACAGATACGCAGTATTTT
NA	TRBV29-1	few	TRBJ1-1	CSVAVGGNTEAFF	TGCAGCGTTGCAGTAGGGGGGAACACTGAAGCTTTCTTT
NA	TRBV18	NA	TRBJ1-1	CASSPGDTEAFF	TGTGCCAGCTCACCGGGTGACACTGAAGCTTTCTTT
TRBD2	TRBV7-2	NA	TRBJ2-7	CASSFGLAGDEQYF	TGTGCCAGCAGCTTTGGACTAGCGGGAGACGAGCAGTACTTC
TRBD1	TRBV7-3	once	TRBJ2-3	CASSPPGGTTDTQYF	TGTGCCAGCAGCCCCCCAGGGGGTACCACAGATACGCAGTATTTT
NA	TRBV21-1	NA	TRBJ2-1	CASSKGILAGGHNEQFF	TGTGCCAGCAGCAAAGGCATACTAGCGGGAGGGCACAATGAGCAGTTCTTC
TRBD2	TRBV11-2	NA	TRBJ2-3	CASSSDWGNSGRIADTQYF	TGTGCCAGCAGCTCGGATTGGGGGAATAGCGGGAGGATTGCAGATACGCAGTATTTT
TRBD2	TRBV29-1	NA	TRBJ2-5	CSVDGLAGEETQYF	TGCAGCGTCGATGGACTAGCGGGAGAAGAGACCCAGTACTTC
NA	TRBV27	NA	TRBJ1-1	CASSLEPGGMAEAFF	TGTGCCAGCAGCCTTGAGCCGGGGGGCATGGCTGAAGCTTTCTTT
NA	TRBV4-1	NA	TRBJ2-1	CASSSTAVRYTEQFF	TGCGCCAGCAGCTCCACCGCGGTGAGGTATACTGAGCAGTTCTTC
NA	TRBV4-3	NA	TRBJ2-7	CASSPQIGSEEQYF	TGCGCCAGCAGCCCTCAGATTGGGTCGGAGGAGCAGTACTTC
TRBD2	TRBV5-1	NA	TRBJ2-7	CASSFYQGRAGETYEQYF	TGCGCCAGCAGCTTCTACCAAGGGCGAGCGGGAGAGACCTACGAGCAGTACTTC
NA	TRBV4-2	few	TRBJ1-1	CASSQEWDTEAFF	TGTGCCAGCAGCCAAGAGTGGGACACTGAAGCTTTCTTT
NA	TRBV9	NA	TRBJ1-1	CASSVGGGADTTEAFF	TGTGCCAGCAGCGTAGGTGGGGGGGCTGACACCACTGAAGCTTTCTTT
TRBD1	TRBV10-1	NA	TRBJ2-2	CASSKTGGTGELFF	TGCGCCAGCAGCAAGACAGGGGGGACCGGGGAGCTGTTTTTT
NA	TRBV7-8	NA	TRBJ1-1	CASSLGAGEVNTEAFF	TGTGCCAGCAGCTTAGGCGCAGGGGAGGTGAACACTGAAGCTTTCTTT
TRBD2	TRBV7-3	NA	TRBJ2-1	CASSLKERESYNEQFF	TGTGCCAGCAGCTTAAAGGAGCGGGAGTCCTACAATGAGCAGTTCTTC
NA	TRBV6-6	once	TRBJ1-5	CASSWTANQPQHF	TGTGCCAGCAGTTGGACAGCTAATCAGCCCCAGCATTTT
NA	TRBV10-3	NA	TRBJ2-3	CAISQGSTPTDTQYF	TGTGCCATCAGCCAGGGTTCAACCCCCACAGATACGCAGTATTTT
NA	TRBV5-4	NA	TRBJ1-2	CASSLSLGDYGYTF	TGTGCCAGCAGCTTGAGCCTAGGGGACTATGGCTACACCTTC
NA	TRBV29-1	NA	TRBJ2-7	CSVYNSFDEQYF	TGCAGCGTTTATAACAGTTTCGACGAGCAGTACTTC